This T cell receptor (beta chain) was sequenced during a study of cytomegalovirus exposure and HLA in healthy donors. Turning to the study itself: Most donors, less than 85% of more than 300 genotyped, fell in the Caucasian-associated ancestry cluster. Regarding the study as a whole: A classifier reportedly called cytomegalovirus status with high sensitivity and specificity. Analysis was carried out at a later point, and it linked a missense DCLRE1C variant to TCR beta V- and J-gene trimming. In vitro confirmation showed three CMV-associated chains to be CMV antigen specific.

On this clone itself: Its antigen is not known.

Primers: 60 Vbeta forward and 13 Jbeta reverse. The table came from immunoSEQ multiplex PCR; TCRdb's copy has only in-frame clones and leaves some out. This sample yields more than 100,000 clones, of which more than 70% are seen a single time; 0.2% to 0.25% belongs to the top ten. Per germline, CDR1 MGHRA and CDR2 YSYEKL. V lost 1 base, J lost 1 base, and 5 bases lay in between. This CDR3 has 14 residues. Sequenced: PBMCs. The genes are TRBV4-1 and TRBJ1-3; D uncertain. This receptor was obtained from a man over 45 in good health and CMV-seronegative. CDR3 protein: CASSQAASGNTIYF. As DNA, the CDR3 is TGCGCCAGCAGCCAAGCCGCGTCTGGAAACACCATATATTTT.